Given below is one T cell receptor (beta chain) in context. Per the study methods: By means of reference gene primer amplification, nucleated cell counts were estimated. Clones were read by immunoSEQ multiplex PCR, and TCRdb kept only the in-frame ones, dropping some. The DNA was the basis for D and trimming; V, J and clone size are from that table. The repertoire has about 240,000 clones, approximately 90% of them found once; the top ten carry roughly 3.7%. CDR1 and CDR2 (germline): MDHEN, SYDVKM. Trimming removed 7 bases from V and 4 bases from J; junction bases left unmatched: 9. The CDR3 is 14 residues long. These data originate in a study of blood T cell repertoires in COVID-19. Individuals drawn from some 25 US areas were about 18 to 100 years old. Participant reports of clinical history set cohort assignment. Cohort 3 donors counted as recovered after two negative PCRs, clearance, or resolved symptoms.

The V gene is TRBV28, the J gene TRBJ2-7; 8 bases agree with TRBD2. This sequence was found in a young woman who had recovered from COVID-19. Sequences were obtained from PBMCs or T cells enriched from blood (not recorded which). This CDR3 is CASNHLREGYEQYF. CDR3 in DNA: TGTGCCAGCAACCACCTTCGGGAGGGTTACGAGCAGTACTTC.